The clone carrying this TCR beta chain was detected only a few times. Its specificity is unknown. This specimen comes from a study of spatial heterogeneity in lung cancer. Study information: Sequences of the beta chain were consistently detected in greater numbers than alpha-chain sequences.

Study-wide points: Among blood samples, ubiquitous expanded tumor TCRs appeared more at resection than at follow-up.

Unique molecular identifiers, one per molecule, were present on every TCR cDNA molecule. One entry per CDR3 protein, called by TCRdb with MiXCR from the 5' RACE reads. The sample records 95,000 or so distinct CDR3 sequences, roughly 10% being singletons. Time point defined: sample taken at primary tumor resection. Whole RNA was taken from tumor, nontumor lung or frozen PBMC; it was then sequenced unsorted. Untreated early-stage non-small cell lung cancer patients, approximately 76 in total, were the donors. The specimen comprised PBMCs, sampled at surgery. This clonotype was sampled from a male donor with early-stage non-small cell lung cancer.

CDR3 protein: CASSDGGANYGYTF. In DNA form, the CDR3 reads TGTGCCAGCAGCGATGGGGGAGCTAACTATGGCTACACCTTC. V and J are TRBV9 and TRBJ1-2; possibly TRBD1 for D (5 bases). Germline CDR1 SGDLS, CDR2 YYNGEE. Trimming shortened V by 3 bases and J by 0 bases, and 9 bases separated the two germline ends. This CDR3 contains 14 residues. Looking up the rest from reference TRBV9 and TRBJ1-2 gives the full variable domain: DSGVTQTPKHLITATGQRVTLRCSPRSGDLSVYWYQQSLDQGLQFLIQYYNGEERAKGNILERFSAQQFPDLHSELNLSSLELGDSALYFCASSDGGANYGYTFGSGTRLTVV.